These 6 T cell receptor beta chains came from one sample sequenced in a study of glioma-infiltrating T cells. The iRepertoire nested amplicon-rescue multiplex PCR amplified TCR alpha and beta CDR3s from RNA. TCRdb used MiXCR to reprocess the multiplex PCR reads, holding one entry per CDR3 protein. Here the sample spans under 200,000 distinct CDR3 sequences, approximately 30% being singletons. Sequencing was performed on glioma tissue, nonneoplastic brain tissue, or PBMCs (not recorded which). The receptors here all came from a human donor with low-grade glioma or glioblastoma, undergoing nonglioma brain surgery, or in good health (not recorded which).

This clonotype was counted at least ten times. The rearrangement joins TRBV27 to TRBJ1-2; 8 positions match TRBD1. The CDR3 runs to 13 residues. V dropped 3 bases and J dropped 7; count of bases not matched to a gene: 4. Germline CDR1 reads MNHEY; CDR2 reads SMNVEV (reference sequence). In DNA form, the CDR3 reads TGTGCCAGCAGTTTTGACAGGGGAGGTGGCTACACCTTC. Protein: CASSFDRGGGYTF.

This clonotype was counted many times. The rearrangement joins TRBV18 to TRBJ2-5; unclear D gene. V dropped 5 bases and J dropped 2 bases, with 6 bases sitting between them. The CDR3 has 12 residues. Germline V gene lookup returns CDR1 KGHSH and CDR2 LQKENI. The CDR3 loop is CASSSAQETQYF. DNA of the CDR3: TGTGCCAGCTCATCCGCGCAAGAGACCCAGTACTTC.

This clonotype was observed many times. The chain carries TRBV6-1 and TRBJ2-5; a weak D match, TRBD1 (7 bases). Germline values: CDR1 MNHNS, CDR2 SASEGT. The CDR3 loop spans 14 amino acids. Trimming removed 5 bases at V and 4 bases at J, with 14 bases between. The CDR3, as DNA: TGTGCCAGCAGTTTTGCAGGGGGGTCAGAGACCCAGTACTTC. Translated, it gives CASSFAGGSETQYF.

The chain recombines TRBV19 with TRBJ1-1; D remains ambiguous. In germline, CDR1 is LNHDA, CDR2 SQIVND (reference sequence). The CDR3 extends over 16 amino acids. V gave up 1 base and J gave up 4 bases, with 16 bases separating them. CDR3 sequence reads: CASSIGGFAGVTEAFF. The CDR3 nucleotides are TGTGCCAGTAGTATAGGTGGTTTCGCCGGGGTCACTGAAGCTTTCTTT.

At least ten counts were recorded for this clonotype. The chain is built from TRBV7-8 and TRBJ2-7; D is undetermined. V was shortened by 4 bases and J by 3 bases, with 16 bases between the two germline ends. This CDR3 contains 15 residues. Per the germline V gene, CDR1 is SGHVS and CDR2 is FQNEAQ. CDR3 DNA: TGTGCCAGCAGCTCCAAGATGGGTGTGGACTACGAGCAGTACTTC. The encoded protein is CASSSKMGVDYEQYF. Filled out from reference TRBV7-8 and TRBJ2-7, the complete variable domain reads GAGVSQSPRYKVAKRGQDVALRCDPISGHVSLFWYQQALGQGPEFLTYFQNEAQLDKSGLPSDRFFAERPEGSVSTLKIQRTQQEDSAVYLCASSSKMGVDYEQYFGPGTRLTVT.

This clonotype was observed at least ten times. The chain links TRBV10-3 to TRBJ2-5; the D call may be TRBD1 or TRBD2 (5 bases each). Germline CDR1 is ENHRY and CDR2 is SYGVKD. V lost 3 bases to trimming and J lost 3 bases, with 8 bases between them. The CDR3 is 13 amino acids. The CDR3 nucleotides read TGTGCCATCAGTGACAGGGACGAAGAGACCCAGTACTTC. Amino acids: CAISDRDEETQYF.